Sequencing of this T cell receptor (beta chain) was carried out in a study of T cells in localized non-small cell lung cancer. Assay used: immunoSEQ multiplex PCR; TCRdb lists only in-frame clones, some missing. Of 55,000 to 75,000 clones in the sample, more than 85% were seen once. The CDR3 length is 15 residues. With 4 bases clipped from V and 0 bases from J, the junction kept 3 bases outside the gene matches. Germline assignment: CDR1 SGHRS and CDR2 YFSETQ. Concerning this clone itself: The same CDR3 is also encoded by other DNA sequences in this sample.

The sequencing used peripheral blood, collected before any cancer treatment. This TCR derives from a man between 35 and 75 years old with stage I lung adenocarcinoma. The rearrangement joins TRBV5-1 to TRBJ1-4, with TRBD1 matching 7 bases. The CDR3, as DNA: TGCGCCAGCAGCCTAACAGGGGCAACTAATGAAAAACTGTTTTTT. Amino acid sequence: CASSLTGATNEKLFF.